This T cell receptor beta chain appears in the sequencing data of a study of shared clonotypes between healthy human individuals. Donors included only healthy HIV-negative adults lacking recent acute infections or vaccinations. CDR1 is SGHDT and CDR2 is YYEEEE in the germline V gene. V was clipped by 5 bases and J by 4 bases, with 12 bases between them. The CDR3 extends over 13 amino acids. The assay was immunoSEQ multiplex PCR, and TCRdb's table has in-frame clones only and misses some. The repertoire includes 2,500,000 or so clones, 80% to 95% of them detected once, and roughly 0.36% sits in the top ten.

Material: naive CD4+ T cells from PBMCs. Subset denoted: CD45RA+ positively selected. The TCR sequence derives from a young man in good health. Some clones in this sample may be carry-over from other donors' samples. This chain uses TRBV5-6 with TRBJ1-2; D is possibly TRBD1 (5 bases). This CDR3 is CASRSTALYGYTF. CDR3 in DNA: TGTGCCAGCAGGTCGACAGCTCTCTATGGCTACACCTTC. The full variable domain, completed using reference TRBV5-6 and TRBJ1-2, is DAGVTQSPTHLIKTRGQQVTLRCSPKSGHDTVSWYQQALGQGPQFIFQYYEEEERQRGNFPDRFSGHQFPNYSSELNVNALLLGDSALYLCASRSTALYGYTFGSGTRLTVV.